A single sample is the source of the 32 T cell receptor beta chains below, sequenced in a study of T-cell reconstitution after alpha-beta-depleted transplantation in children. A TCRbeta library incorporating unique molecular identifiers was prepared. Using its own MiXCR run on the PCR reads, TCRdb lists one record per CDR3 protein. The sample carries fewer than 90,000 distinct CDR3 sequences, about 7.3% recorded once. The sample here was PBMCs from the stem cell graft donor, taken from the stem cell graft. The origin of the receptors is a human donor who donated a stem cell graft to a child with acute lymphoblastic leukemia.

The chain combines TRBV6-2 or TRBV6-3 with TRBJ2-2, with a weak D call TRBD1 (6 bases). Trimming pared 2 bases from V and 10 bases from J, leaving 14 bases between. The germline gives CDR1 MNHEY, CDR2 SVGEGT. The CDR3 has 14 amino acids. The DNA of the CDR3 is TGTGCCAGCAGTTACACTGGGGGCCAGGAGGAGCTGTTTTTT. As protein: CASSYTGGQEELFF.

This clonotype was counted at least ten times. This chain links TRBV6-5 with TRBJ1-2; possibly TRBD1 for D (5 bases). The V gene's germline CDR1 is MNHEY and CDR2 SVGAGI. The CDR3 sequence is 16 residues long. Trimming took 6 bases from V and 6 from J, leaving 23 bases between them. The DNA for the CDR3 is TGTGCCAGCAGAACACGCGATCAGGGCTGGGGCAATGGCTACACCTTC. It translates to CASRTRDQGWGNGYTF.

This clonotype showed up just a few times. This chain joins TRBV27 and TRBJ2-2; 13 bases map to TRBD2. Unmatched junction bases numbered 9, after V lost 5 bases and J lost 6 bases. There are 17 residues in the CDR3. CDR1 and CDR2 from the germline V gene are MNHEY and SMNVEV (reference sequence). DNA of the CDR3: TGTGCCAGCAGTCCCCCCGGGACTAGCGGGATATCCGGGGAGCTGTTTTTT. Protein sequence: CASSPPGTSGISGELFF.

This chain connects TRBV20-1 to TRBJ1-5, with 8 nucleotides matching TRBD1. Germline-derived CDR1 and CDR2 are DFQATT and SNEGSKA (reference sequence). The CDR3 runs 19 residues. In nucleotides, the CDR3 is TGCAGGGGAGGAGCTTCCGACGGGGTAGCGACAGGGGAGCACCAGCCCCAGCATTTT. Translating it yields CRGGASDGVATGEHQPQHF.

This clonotype was counted many times. CDR3 sequence reads: CASSQAGTGSYEQYF. CDR3 in DNA: TGTGCCAGCAGCCAAGCCGGGACAGGGTCATACGAGCAGTACTTC. The chain uses TRBV4-2 and TRBJ2-7; 9 bases line up with TRBD1. Trimming removed 1 base from V and 4 bases from J; junction bases left unmatched: 5. Germline loops: CDR1 LGHNA, CDR2 YNFKEQ. The CDR3 has 15 residues.

This clonotype was observed many times. This sequence joins TRBV7-9 and TRBJ1-6, with D possibly being TRBD1 (5 bases). V was trimmed by 5 bases and J by 10 bases, leaving 15 bases between them. The CDR3 has 14 amino acids. Per the germline V gene, CDR1 is SEHNR and CDR2 is FQNEAQ (reference sequence). The CDR3 sequence: CASSPAVGDSPLHF. The DNA of the CDR3 is TGTGCCAGCAGCCCTGCGGTTGGGGACTCACCCCTCCACTTT.

This clonotype showed up many times. CDR3 region: CSARDLKGSNYGYTF. CDR3 nucleotide sequence: TGCAGTGCTAGAGATCTCAAGGGGTCGAACTATGGCTACACCTTC. V usage is TRBV20-1 and J usage is TRBJ1-2, with D possibly matching TRBD1 (5 bases). Per the germline V gene, CDR1 is DFQATT and CDR2 is SNEGSKA (reference sequence). The CDR3 is made up of 15 amino acids. The V end lost 0 bases, the J end lost 2 bases, and 13 bases lay between the germline ends.

In its sample, this clonotype was seen many times. V gene TRBV25-1 combines with J gene TRBJ2-4; 11 nucleotides match TRBD2. The germline V gene encodes CDR1 MGHDK and CDR2 SYGVNS. The V segment lost 5 bases and the J segment 4 bases; nucleotides outside the gene matches: 7. CDR3 length equals 16 residues. The CDR3 region has the DNA TGTGCCAGCAGTCGCACCGGGACTAGCGGAAAAAACATTCAGTACTTC. It codes for CASSRTGTSGKNIQYF.

This clonotype was recorded at least ten times. J is TRBJ2-7 and V is TRBV28; 10 bases are a match to TRBD1. J lost 2 bases, V lost 4 bases, and 5 bases had no gene match. Per the germline V gene, CDR1 is MDHEN and CDR2 is SYDVKM. The CDR3 runs to 15 residues. The CDR3 spells CASSSPGQGPYEQYF. The DNA of the CDR3 is TGTGCCAGCAGTTCCCCGGGACAGGGGCCCTACGAGCAGTACTTC.

Only a few counts were recorded for this clonotype. This chain joins TRBV4-2 and TRBJ2-3; TRBD1 agrees at 8 bases. The CDR3 runs to 18 residues. The V gene end was trimmed by 6 bases and the J gene end by 0 bases; junction bases not matched to a gene: 14. CDR1 LGHNA and CDR2 YNFKEQ come from the germline V gene. CDR3 residues: CASRWRPGQETSTDTQYF. The CDR3, as DNA: TGTGCCAGCAGATGGAGACCGGGACAGGAGACCAGCACAGATACGCAGTATTTT.

The table lists this clonotype with many counts. The gene calls are TRBV4-3 and TRBJ2-2; D might be TRBD1 (6 bases). Germline lookup yields CDR1 LGHNA and CDR2 YSLEER. Trimming shortened V by 0 bases and J by 2 bases, and 16 bases separated the two germline ends. The CDR3 is 18 amino acids. CDR3 DNA: TGCGCCAGCAGCCAAGATATTAGTCGGGACACTAACACCGGGGAGCTGTTTTTT. This encodes CASSQDISRDTNTGELFF.

This clonotype was seen a few times. The chain couples TRBV27 to TRBJ1-2; D is ambiguous. Trimming took 7 bases from V and 3 from J, leaving 15 bases between them. CDR3 length equals 14 residues. CDR1 is MNHEY and CDR2 is SMNVEV in the germline V gene (reference sequence). CDR3 residues: CASTLGYGDYGYTF. CDR3 coding DNA: TGTGCCAGCACCCTCGGTTATGGGGACTATGGCTACACCTTC.

The V gene is TRBV5-1, the J gene TRBJ2-5, with 9 bases identical to TRBD1. Per the germline V gene, CDR1 is SGHRS and CDR2 is YFSETQ. With 4 bases clipped from V and 4 bases from J, the junction kept 11 bases outside the gene matches. The CDR3 is 16 residues long. The CDR3 bases are TGCGCCAGCAGCCTGGGACAGGGAGGATGGCGAGAGACCCAGTACTTC. Its translation: CASSLGQGGWRETQYF.

This clonotype was recorded at least ten times. The J gene is TRBJ1-1, the V gene TRBV15; no clear D. CDR3 size: 14 residues. CDR1 and CDR2 (germline): LNHNV, YYDKDF (reference sequence). The V gene lost 4 bases and the J gene lost 5 bases, with 14 bases spanning the gap. For the CDR3, the DNA is TGTGCCACCAGCACCCTTGGAGGTTCTACTGAAGCTTTCTTT. This codes for CATSTLGGSTEAFF. The entire variable domain, with the rest obtained from reference TRBV15 and TRBJ1-1, is as follows: DAMVIQNPRYQVTQFGKPVTLSCSQTLNHNVMYWYQQKSSQAPKLLFHYYDKDFNNEADTPDNFQSRRPNTSFCFLDIRSPGLGDTAMYLCATSTLGGSTEAFFGQGTRLTVV.

This clonotype has ten or more counts. V and J are TRBV6-1 and TRBJ1-5; perhaps TRBD1 as D (5 bases). The V and J ends lost 5 bases and 4 bases respectively, with 18 bases between them. The CDR3 extends over 16 amino acids. Per the germline V gene, CDR1 is MNHNS and CDR2 is SASEGT. CDR3 in amino acids: CASSPTGTKINQPQHF. The DNA of the CDR3 is TGTGCCAGCAGTCCTACCGGGACGAAGATTAATCAGCCCCAGCATTTT.

This clonotype was picked up a small number of times. The chain is built from TRBV27 and TRBJ2-1; TRBD2 matches 10 bases. This CDR3 comprises 19 residues. J lost 2 bases, V lost 2 bases, and 12 bases had no gene match. Per the germline V gene, CDR1 is MNHEY and CDR2 is SMNVEV (reference sequence). The CDR3 nucleotides read TGTGCCAGCAGTTTAAGGAGGAGTTGGGGACTAGCGACCTACAATGAGCAGTTCTTC. Protein: CASSLRRSWGLATYNEQFF.

Many counts were recorded for this clonotype. The chain employs TRBV15 and TRBJ1-5; D perhaps matches TRBD1 (5 bases). The CDR3 is made up of 14 amino acids. V lost 9 bases and J 0 bases, leaving 12 bases between the germline ends. The V gene's germline CDR1 is LNHNV and CDR2 YYDKDF (reference sequence). This CDR3 is CATVDSYSNQPQHF. In nucleotides, the CDR3 is TGTGCCACAGTCGACAGCTATAGCAATCAGCCCCAGCATTTT.

In this sample, this clonotype turned up many times. This chain uses TRBV6-2 or TRBV6-3 with TRBJ2-7; 7 nucleotides match TRBD1. CDR1 is MNHEY and CDR2 is SVGEGT in the germline V gene. This CDR3 comprises 13 residues. Trimming took 4 bases from V and 6 from J; bases not matched to a gene: 6. CDR3 sequence reads: CASSSRGPGEQYF. DNA for the CDR3: TGTGCCAGCAGTTCGAGGGGGCCTGGCGAGCAGTACTTC.

This clonotype was counted many times. The J gene is TRBJ1-4, the V gene TRBV15; D not certain. The CDR3 extends over 17 amino acids. The germline V gene encodes CDR1 LNHNV and CDR2 YYDKDF (reference sequence). Trimming shortened V by 5 bases and J by 0 bases, and 16 bases separated the two germline ends. In nucleotides, the CDR3 is TGTGCCACCAGCTGGGCCCCAGGCCGCGCAACTAATGAAAAACTGTTTTTT. Translating gives CATSWAPGRATNEKLFF.

This clonotype was observed at least ten times. This chain links TRBV4-1 with TRBJ2-7; 14 bases agree with TRBD2. This CDR3 spans 15 amino acids. Germline V lookup: CDR1 MGHRA, CDR2 YSYEKL. Losses at the gene ends were 4 bases for V and 7 bases for J; bases not matched to a gene: 6. This CDR3 is CASSPGLAGGPEQYF. The CDR3 DNA is TGCGCCAGCAGCCCCGGACTAGCGGGAGGTCCGGAGCAGTACTTC.

This clonotype was seen a handful of times. V gene TRBV5-6 combines with J gene TRBJ2-5; D ambiguous. This CDR3 has 13 amino acids. The germline gives CDR1 SGHDT, CDR2 YYEEEE. V gave up 4 bases and J gave up 4 bases, with 11 bases separating them. CDR3 residues: CASSPVTGETQYF. The CDR3 DNA follows: TGTGCCAGCAGCCCTGTTACGGGAGAGACCCAGTACTTC. Drawing the rest from reference TRBV5-6 and TRBJ2-5, the complete variable domain is DAGVTQSPTHLIKTRGQQVTLRCSPKSGHDTVSWYQQALGQGPQFIFQYYEEEERQRGNFPDRFSGHQFPNYSSELNVNALLLGDSALYLCASSPVTGETQYFGPGTRLLVL.

This clonotype appeared many times. The chain uses TRBV20-1 and TRBJ2-5; D may be TRBD1 or TRBD2 (6 bases each). Germline V CDR1 and CDR2: DFQATT, SNEGSKA (reference sequence). The CDR3 covers 17 residues. V was trimmed by 1 base and J by 5 bases, leaving 23 bases between them. CDR3 amino acids: CSARVPFMGGLRETQYF. The CDR3 coding sequence is TGCAGTGCTAGAGTCCCTTTCATGGGGGGCTTGAGGGAGACCCAGTACTTC.

There are many counts of this clonotype. The genes are TRBV7-2 and TRBJ1-4; 7 positions agree with TRBD1. J lost 4 bases, V lost 5 bases, and 7 bases had no gene match. Germline CDR1 SGHTA, CDR2 FQGNSA. The CDR3 totals 15 residues. Here the CDR3 DNA reads TGTGCCAGCAGCCCGGGGGACAGTTATAATGAAAAACTGTTTTTT. Protein product: CASSPGDSYNEKLFF.

This clonotype was seen repeatedly, ten times or more. The chain has TRBV7-8 and TRBJ1-4; a weak D match, TRBD1 (5 bases). The CDR3 totals 15 residues. CDR1 SGHVS and CDR2 FQNEAQ come from the germline V gene. With 4 bases removed from V and 10 bases from J, the gap between germline ends came to 19 bases. DNA of the CDR3: TGTGCCAGCAGCTCCGCCGGGACCACGGCGGGAAAACTGTTTTTT. Protein sequence: CASSSAGTTAGKLFF.

This clonotype was recorded many times. This sequence joins TRBV20-1 and TRBJ1-5; a weak D match, TRBD1 (6 bases). The V gene's germline CDR1 is DFQATT and CDR2 SNEGSKA (reference sequence). V was pared by 2 bases and J by 4 bases, with 15 bases between. The CDR3 is 15 amino acids. CDR3: CSARPGGAGNQPQHF. The CDR3 nucleotides are TGCAGTGCTAGACCCGGGGGCGCGGGAAATCAGCCCCAGCATTTT.

This clonotype was counted only a few times. The chain has TRBV6-4 and TRBJ2-1, with D perhaps matching TRBD2 (6 bases). CDR1 MRHNA and CDR2 SNTAGT come from the germline V gene. Trimming shortened V by 3 bases and J by 0 bases, and 6 bases separated the two germline ends. This CDR3 comprises 14 residues. CDR3 DNA sequence: TGTGCCAGCAGTGAGGGGGGCTCCTACAATGAGCAGTTCTTC. This sequence encodes CASSEGGSYNEQFF.

This clonotype was found a few times. For the CDR3, the DNA is TGTGCCAGCAGCCCCCGACTAGCGGGAGTAACCGGGGAGCTGTTTTTT. Its protein product is CASSPRLAGVTGELFF. This chain links TRBV9 with TRBJ2-2; TRBD2 agrees at 12 bases. Germline-derived CDR1 and CDR2 are SGDLS and YYNGEE. This CDR3 comprises 16 residues. J gave up 5 bases and V 4 bases, and 6 bases lay outside the gene matches. The full variable domain, its missing parts supplied by reference TRBV9 and TRBJ2-2, is DSGVTQTPKHLITATGQRVTLRCSPRSGDLSVYWYQQSLDQGLQFLIQYYNGEERAKGNILERFSAQQFPDLHSELNLSSLELGDSALYFCASSPRLAGVTGELFFGEGSRLTVL.

This clonotype was recorded at least ten times. The chain uses TRBV12-3 or TRBV12-4 and TRBJ2-7; 7 nucleotides agree with TRBD1. With 3 bases clipped from V and 3 bases from J, the junction kept 14 bases outside the gene matches. The CDR3 consists of 17 residues. The CDR3, as DNA: TGTGCCAGCAGTTTTGGGTCCACAGGGGCCACCTTCTACGAGCAGTACTTC. Its translation is CASSFGSTGATFYEQYF.

Turning to this clonotype: One base away lies a much larger clone, so this may be a sequencing read error. The chain joins TRBV6-2 or TRBV6-3 to TRBJ2-3, with 7 bases matching TRBD1. The CDR3 is 14 residues long. Germline V CDR1 and CDR2: MNHEY, SVGEGT. The CDR3 is CTSSPRQGTDTQYF. The CDR3 DNA is TGTACCAGCAGTCCGCGACAGGGTACAGATACGCAGTATTTT.

In its sample, this clonotype was seen many times. The chain links TRBV6-1 to TRBJ1-1; D is uncertain. This CDR3 is built from 13 residues. Trimming stripped 2 bases from V and 7 bases from J, with 11 bases between. Germline CDR1 MNHNS, CDR2 SASEGT. CDR3 DNA: TGTGCCAGCAGTGAATTGAAGAAGAATGAAGCTTTCTTT. Residues: CASSELKKNEAFF.

This clonotype has a count of ten or more. CDR3 in amino acids: CASRTPDYGYTF. The CDR3 bases are TGTGCCAGCAGAACGCCGGACTATGGCTACACCTTC. This chain joins TRBV27 and TRBJ1-2; no definite D call. This CDR3 is 12 amino acids long. With 6 bases removed from V and 3 bases from J, the gap between germline ends came to 8 bases. The germline V gene encodes CDR1 MNHEY and CDR2 SMNVEV (reference sequence).

This clonotype has a handful of counts. This chain links TRBV12-3 or TRBV12-4 with TRBJ2-1; no clear D gene. This CDR3 has 12 amino acids. Trimming shortened V by 3 bases and J by 5 bases, and 5 bases separated the two germline ends. The CDR3 region is CASSLPNNEQFF. The CDR3 DNA follows: TGTGCCAGCAGTTTGCCTAACAATGAGCAGTTCTTC.